Below are 15 T cell receptor beta chains sequenced from a single sample in a study of shared clonotypes between healthy human individuals. TCRdb keeps only in-frame clones here, not all; method: immunoSEQ multiplex PCR. The sample lists around 2.5 million clones; 90% to 95% were seen once. The sample was naive CD4+ T cells from PBMCs. The subset was: CD45RA+ positively selected. The receptors derive from a man between 18 and 35 years old in good health. Some clones in this sample may be carry-over from other donors' samples.

This chain links TRBV10-2 with TRBJ1-5, with TRBD1 matching 9 bases. CDR1 is WSHSY and CDR2 is SAAADI in the germline V gene. The CDR3 contains 15 residues. J lost 0 bases, V lost 6 bases, and 3 bases had no gene match. The CDR3 spells CASRGQGNSNQPQHF. The CDR3 nucleotides are TGCGCCAGCAGGGGACAGGGAAATAGCAATCAGCCCCAGCATTTT.

This chain joins TRBV5-6 and TRBJ2-7; D not resolved. Between the trimmed V and J ends, which lost 1 base and 3 bases, there was a span of 17 bases. The CDR3 spans 16 residues. Germline V gene sequence: CDR1 SGHDT, CDR2 YYEEEE. For the CDR3, the DNA is TGTGCCAGCAGCTTGATTTCCGGCACGGAAAACTACGAGCAGTACTTC. It encodes CASSLISGTENYEQYF. Based on the CDR3 plus reference TRBV5-6 and TRBJ2-7, the full variable domain is DAGVTQSPTHLIKTRGQQVTLRCSPKSGHDTVSWYQQALGQGPQFIFQYYEEEERQRGNFPDRFSGHQFPNYSSELNVNALLLGDSALYLCASSLISGTENYEQYFGPGTRLTVT.

The J gene is TRBJ1-5, the V gene TRBV28; TRBD1 matches 8 bases. V dropped 3 bases and J dropped 5; count of bases not matched to a gene: 3. This CDR3 comprises 14 residues. The germline V gene has CDR1 MDHEN and CDR2 SYDVKM. This CDR3 is CASSFGQGYQPQHF. The DNA for the CDR3 is TGTGCCAGCAGTTTCGGACAGGGATATCAGCCCCAGCATTTT. The variable domain in full, with the rest retrieved from reference TRBV28 and TRBJ1-5, is DVKVTQSSRYLVKRTGEKVFLECVQDMDHENMFWYRQDPGLGLRLIYFSYDVKMKEKGDIPEGYSVSREKKERFSLILESASTNQTSMYLCASSFGQGYQPQHFGDGTRLSIL.

The chain recombines TRBV7-9 with TRBJ1-1, with 9 bases fitting TRBD1. The V gene end was trimmed by 5 bases and the J gene end by 2 bases; junction bases not matched to a gene: 15. The CDR3 contains 18 residues. The V gene's germline CDR1 is SEHNR and CDR2 FQNEAQ (reference sequence). The CDR3 region is CASSQNRGRDRENTEAFF. CDR3 coding DNA: TGTGCCAGCAGCCAAAATCGAGGGAGGGACAGGGAAAACACTGAAGCTTTCTTT. The full variable domain, completed using reference TRBV7-9 and TRBJ1-1, is DTGVSQNPRHKITKRGQNVTFRCDPISEHNRLYWYRQTLGQGPEFLTYFQNEAQLEKSRLLSDRFSAERPKGSFSTLEIQRTEQGDSAMYLCASSQNRGRDRENTEAFFGQGTRLTVV.

The chain joins TRBV5-6 to TRBJ2-1; possibly TRBD1 for D (5 bases). V lost 3 bases and J 6 bases, leaving 16 bases between the germline ends. Germline V lookup: CDR1 SGHDT, CDR2 YYEEEE. CDR3 size: 15 residues. CDR3 sequence: CASSSTSGHPNEQFF. The CDR3 region has the DNA TGTGCCAGCAGCTCAACTTCAGGGCACCCCAATGAGCAGTTCTTC. Full variable domain (outside the CDR3, taken from reference TRBV5-6 and TRBJ2-1): DAGVTQSPTHLIKTRGQQVTLRCSPKSGHDTVSWYQQALGQGPQFIFQYYEEEERQRGNFPDRFSGHQFPNYSSELNVNALLLGDSALYLCASSSTSGHPNEQFFGPGTRLTVL.

The V call is TRBV5-4, the J call TRBJ1-3; possibly TRBD1 for D (6 bases). Germline V gives CDR1 SGHNT, CDR2 YYREEE (reference sequence). V lost 4 bases, J lost 2 bases, and 19 bases lay in between. This CDR3 spans 17 amino acids. In DNA form, the CDR3 reads TGTGCCAGCAGCCAAGATCCGGGACATCTCCCTGGAAACACCATATATTTT. It translates to CASSQDPGHLPGNTIYF.

The chain couples TRBV5-6 to TRBJ2-7; the D gene is possibly TRBD1 (6 bases). V gave up 0 bases and J gave up 5 bases, with 18 bases separating them. The germline V gene encodes CDR1 SGHDT and CDR2 YYEEEE. CDR3 length equals 16 residues. The CDR3 loop is CASSLVGFSGVHEQYF. The DNA for the CDR3 is TGTGCCAGCAGCTTGGTAGGTTTTTCAGGGGTTCACGAGCAGTACTTC. Filled out from reference TRBV5-6 and TRBJ2-7, the complete variable domain reads DAGVTQSPTHLIKTRGQQVTLRCSPKSGHDTVSWYQQALGQGPQFIFQYYEEEERQRGNFPDRFSGHQFPNYSSELNVNALLLGDSALYLCASSLVGFSGVHEQYFGPGTRLTVT.

CDR3 DNA: TGTGCCAGCAGCTTAACAGCAGTTGCGGAGACCCAGTACTTC. Translated: CASSLTAVAETQYF. The J gene is TRBJ2-5, the V gene TRBV7-3; D gene ambiguous. CDR3 length: 14 amino acids. Trimming removed 0 bases at V and 5 bases at J, with 10 bases between. Germline values: CDR1 SGHTA, CDR2 FQGTGA.

The rearrangement links TRBV28 to TRBJ1-2; 8 positions agree with TRBD1. Germline values: CDR1 MDHEN, CDR2 SYDVKM. The CDR3 has 14 residues. J lost 9 bases, V lost 5 bases, and 11 bases had no gene match. CDR3 DNA sequence: TGTGCCAGCAGTGTTCCAGGGGGCTCACATCGCTACACCTTC. It specifies CASSVPGGSHRYTF.

This clone has a single count. This specimen includes other DNA sequences encoding the same CDR3. This CDR3 reads CASRGTSGSYNEQFF. DNA for the CDR3: TGTGCCAGCAGGGGGACTAGCGGGAGTTACAATGAGCAGTTCTTC. The chain employs TRBV2 and TRBJ2-1; 14 bases line up with TRBD2. Germline V gene sequence: CDR1 SNHLY, CDR2 FYNNEI. The ends lost 6 bases at V and 4 bases at J; junction bases unmatched: 2. This CDR3 comprises 15 residues.

The CDR3 coding sequence is TGTGCCAGTTTAGCCGGGGAGCTGTTTTTT. Its protein is CASLAGELFF. The chain carries TRBV19 and TRBJ2-2; D remains ambiguous. In germline, CDR1 is LNHDA, CDR2 SQIVND (reference sequence). The V end lost 8 bases, the J end lost 6 bases, and 4 bases lay between the germline ends. This CDR3 region has 10 residues.

This clone appeared a few times. The same CDR3 is also encoded by other DNA sequences in this sample. The gene calls are TRBV5-4 and TRBJ2-1; no definite D call. Germline V gives CDR1 SGHNT, CDR2 YYREEE (reference sequence). V was shortened by 3 bases and J by 3 bases, with 1 base between the two germline ends. The CDR3 runs 11 residues. CDR3 nucleotide sequence: TGTGCCAGCAGCTACTACAATGAGCAGTTCTTC. The encoded protein is CASSYYNEQFF.

The chain combines TRBV11-2 with TRBJ2-5; TRBD2 aligns across 8 bases. The CDR3 is 14 amino acids. Trimming removed 5 bases from V and 6 bases from J; junction bases left unmatched: 8. Germline values: CDR1 SGHAT, CDR2 FQNNGV. CDR3 sequence reads: CASSGRGGFQTQYF. CDR3 sequence (DNA): TGTGCCAGCAGCGGACGGGGGGGATTCCAGACCCAGTACTTC.

The sample holds a few counts of this clone. This chain connects TRBV28 to TRBJ2-7; 8 bases line up with TRBD2. Trimming removed 7 bases from V and 7 bases from J; junction bases left unmatched: 12. Looked up from germline, CDR1 is MDHEN and CDR2 is SYDVKM. This CDR3 comprises 14 residues. The CDR3 reads CASIGGLAGWEQYF. The CDR3 DNA reads TGTGCCAGCATCGGTGGGCTAGCGGGTTGGGAGCAGTACTTC.

The V and J genes are TRBV5-1 and TRBJ2-1; no clear D. V lost 0 bases and J 2 bases, leaving 9 bases between the germline ends. The CDR3 spans 15 residues. From germline, CDR1 is SGHRS and CDR2 YFSETQ. In nucleotides, the CDR3 is TGCGCCAGCAGCTTGGGCCGTCACGCCTACAATGAGCAGTTCTTC. Amino acids: CASSLGRHAYNEQFF.